What follows are 27 T cell receptor beta chains derived from one specimen sequenced in a study of somatic mutations in cytotoxic T cells in rheumatoid arthritis. Clones were sequenced by immunoSEQ multiplex PCR, and TCRdb holds only the in-frame ones, with some missing. The sample includes 25,000 to 35,000 clones, around 87% of them seen just once. The sample comprised CD8+ T cells sorted from blood. The receptors here all came from an adult with rheumatoid arthritis.

The rearrangement uses TRBV7-8 and TRBJ1-1, with D perhaps TRBD1 (5 bases). Trimming cost V 5 bases and J 7 bases, with 11 bases left between them. CDR3 length: 12 amino acids. The germline V gene has CDR1 SGHVS and CDR2 FQNEAQ. Here the CDR3 DNA reads TGTGCCAGCAGCCCCGGGGACGGTGAAGCTTTCTTT. It translates to CASSPGDGEAFF.

The chain uses TRBV4-1 and TRBJ2-1; TRBD2 matches at 8 bases. The V gene's germline CDR1 is MGHRA and CDR2 YSYEKL. V shed 0 bases and J 10 bases; nucleotides not matched to a gene: 8. CDR3 length: 15 residues. CDR3 nucleotides: TGCGCCAGCAGCCAAGATACGGGGGGGCCGCGGGAGCAGTTCTTC. This translates into CASSQDTGGPREQFF.

The CDR3 bases are TGTGCCAGCAGCCCTCTTTCGGATTTCCCCACAGATACGCAGTATTTT. This codes for CASSPLSDFPTDTQYF. This sequence joins TRBV27 and TRBJ2-3; D is uncertain. Looked up from germline, CDR1 is MNHEY and CDR2 is SMNVEV (reference sequence). The CDR3 extends over 16 amino acids. The V end lost 6 bases, the J end lost 2 bases, and 18 bases lay between the germline ends.

This clone came up once. V and J are TRBV7-9 and TRBJ2-3, with D tentatively TRBD1 or TRBD2 (5 bases each). The CDR3 is made up of 16 amino acids. Germline lookup yields CDR1 SEHNR and CDR2 FQNEAQ (reference sequence). Trimming took off 5 bases at V and 4 bases at J, with 19 bases between the two ends. This CDR3 is CASSLGPGEGPDTQYF. CDR3 DNA: TGTGCCAGCAGCCTGGGACCAGGCGAGGGGCCAGATACGCAGTATTTT.

CDR3 coding DNA: TGTGCCACCAAATGGGAGGGCGTCCTCTCCAACTCGCAGTATTTT. Residues: CATKWEGVLSNSQYF. V is TRBV25-1 and J is TRBJ2-3, with TRBD2 matching 7 bases. The CDR3 length is 15 residues. CDR1 and CDR2 from the germline V gene are MGHDK and SYGVNS. V was clipped by 10 bases and J by 10 bases; unmatched bases: 20.

The rearrangement links TRBV27 to TRBJ1-1; D unresolved. This CDR3 has 15 residues. CDR1 and CDR2 (germline): MNHEY, SMNVEV (reference sequence). V lost 0 bases and J 2 bases, leaving 10 bases between the germline ends. In DNA, the CDR3 is TGTGCCAGCAGTTTATCTTACTTGGGTAACACTGAAGCTTTCTTT. This gives the protein CASSLSYLGNTEAFF.

This chain links TRBV6-5 with TRBJ1-2; 8 bases line up with TRBD1. V lost 2 bases, J lost 0 bases, and 2 bases stayed unmatched. CDR3 length equals 15 residues. CDR1 is MNHEY and CDR2 is SVGAGI in the germline V gene. As DNA, the CDR3 is TGTGCCAGCAGTTACACAGGGGGATCTAACTATGGCTACACCTTC. This gives the protein CASSYTGGSNYGYTF.

The chain couples TRBV30 to TRBJ2-1, with 15 bases that match TRBD2. This CDR3 has 15 amino acids. V gave up 0 bases and J gave up 12 bases; unmatched junction bases: 6. In germline, CDR1 is GTSNPN, CDR2 SVGIG (reference sequence). The CDR3 nucleotides are TGTGCCTGGAGTGTACCCTGGACTAGCGGGAGGGCGCAGTTCTTC. This codes for CAWSVPWTSGRAQFF.

This chain uses TRBV4-1 with TRBJ2-2, with TRBD1 as a possible D gene (6 bases). Germline V CDR1 and CDR2: MGHRA, YSYEKL. V lost 4 bases and J lost 6, with 9 bases in between. CDR3 length: 13 residues. CDR3 coding DNA: TGCGCCAGCAGCCCCGGACAGTCCGGGGAGCTGTTTTTT. This gives the protein CASSPGQSGELFF.

This chain connects TRBV29-1 to TRBJ2-1; 10 nucleotides agree with TRBD2. This CDR3 contains 16 residues. V shed 4 bases, J shed 3 bases, and the junction held 9 bases outside the gene matches. The germline V gene encodes CDR1 SQVTM and CDR2 ANQGSEA. CDR3 loop: CSVVPSGSPRYNEQFF. Here the CDR3 DNA reads TGCAGCGTTGTACCTAGCGGGAGTCCCCGCTACAATGAGCAGTTCTTC.

The CDR3 coding sequence is TGTGCCAGCAACAGGGGGGGGGTAATCGACGACAATGAGCAGTTCTTC. Protein sequence: CASNRGGVIDDNEQFF. J is TRBJ2-1 and V is TRBV6-6, with a tentative D call TRBD1 (8 bases). Germline lookup yields CDR1 MNHNY and CDR2 SVGAGI (reference sequence). The germline V and J ends were trimmed by 7 bases and 5 bases, with 21 bases remaining between them. The CDR3 is 16 residues long.

The chain uses TRBV4-2 and TRBJ2-7; D perhaps matches TRBD1 (5 bases). The CDR3 has 15 amino acids. Deletions cut 0 bases from V and 2 bases from J, with 11 bases between. CDR1 LGHNA and CDR2 YNFKEQ come from the germline V gene. The DNA of the CDR3 is TGTGCCAGCAGCCAAGATCCAGGGATCCCCTACGAGCAGTACTTC. It codes for CASSQDPGIPYEQYF.

J is TRBJ1-1 and V is TRBV4-1; 9 nucleotides agree with TRBD1. The CDR3 totals 16 residues. CDR1 is MGHRA, CDR2 YSYEKL, per germline. V dropped 4 bases and J dropped 2; count of bases not matched to a gene: 8. As DNA, the CDR3 is TGCGCCAGCAGCCCTCCCGGACAGGGGAGAAACACTGAAGCTTTCTTT. Its protein is CASSPPGQGRNTEAFF.

The genes are TRBV6-6 and TRBJ2-1, with unresolved D. The ends were cut back, 0 bases at V and 0 bases at J, with 3 bases in the middle. From germline, CDR1 is MNHNY and CDR2 SVGAGI (reference sequence). This CDR3 has 14 amino acids. The CDR3 DNA follows: TGTGCCAGCAGTTACTCAAGCTCCTACAATGAGCAGTTCTTC. This codes for CASSYSSSYNEQFF.

This chain uses TRBV19 with TRBJ2-2; 8 positions agree with TRBD1. The V and J ends lost 5 bases and 6 bases, in that order; junction bases with no gene match: 11. The length of the CDR3 is 16 residues. Germline lookup yields CDR1 LNHDA and CDR2 SQIVND (reference sequence). CDR3 loop: CASSARRDRQSGELFF. The DNA for the CDR3 is TGTGCCAGTAGTGCAAGGAGGGACAGGCAATCCGGGGAGCTGTTTTTT. The full variable domain, with the rest looked up from reference TRBV19 and TRBJ2-2, is DGGITQSPKYLFRKEGQNVTLSCEQNLNHDAMYWYRQDPGQGLRLIYYSQIVNDFQKGDIAEGYSVSREKKESFPLTVTSAQKNPTAFYLCASSARRDRQSGELFFGEGSRLTVL.

The rearrangement links TRBV28 to TRBJ2-7; 10 bases agree with TRBD1. The CDR3 covers 18 residues. Germline trimming cut 6 bases from V and 4 bases from J; bases unmatched to any gene: 18. Germline CDR1 MDHEN, CDR2 SYDVKM. As DNA, the CDR3 is TGTGCCAGCAGCTTGGGACAGGGGCCCCACTCGATCTCTTACGAGCAGTACTTC. It yields the protein CASSLGQGPHSISYEQYF. Drawing the rest from reference TRBV28 and TRBJ2-7, the complete variable domain is DVKVTQSSRYLVKRTGEKVFLECVQDMDHENMFWYRQDPGLGLRLIYFSYDVKMKEKGDIPEGYSVSREKKERFSLILESASTNQTSMYLCASSLGQGPHSISYEQYFGPGTRLTVT.

The chain recombines TRBV7-9 with TRBJ1-2; D may be TRBD1 (5 bases). The V end was cut by 3 bases, the J end by 5 bases, with 19 bases between. The CDR3 is made up of 16 amino acids. Germline-derived CDR1 and CDR2 are SEHNR and FQNEAQ (reference sequence). CDR3 DNA: TGTGCCAGCAGCTTTCGCGGTGGGGGGAGCTGGTATGGCTACACCTTC. It translates to CASSFRGGGSWYGYTF.

The chain links TRBV7-9 to TRBJ2-7, with no clear D. The V gene lost 3 bases and the J gene lost 1 base, with 10 bases spanning the gap. This CDR3 comprises 14 residues. Germline V lookup: CDR1 SEHNR, CDR2 FQNEAQ (reference sequence). CDR3 loop: CASSFTYRSYEQYF. The CDR3 nucleotides read TGTGCCAGCAGCTTTACATATCGGTCCTACGAGCAGTACTTC.

The rearrangement uses TRBV11-2 and TRBJ2-7; the D is unclear. Per germline, CDR1 SGHAT and CDR2 FQNNGV. This CDR3 comprises 11 residues. The V end lost 8 bases, the J end lost 0 bases, and 5 bases lay between the germline ends. This CDR3 reads CASGPSYEQYF. The CDR3 coding sequence is TGTGCCAGCGGCCCCTCCTACGAGCAGTACTTC.

The V and J genes are TRBV5-4 and TRBJ1-2; D is undetermined. Germline loops: CDR1 SGHNT, CDR2 YYREEE (reference sequence). V lost 4 bases and J 4 bases, leaving 20 bases between the germline ends. The CDR3 sequence is 16 residues long. The CDR3 nucleotides read TGTGCCAGCAGCCACAACAAGGAATGGGGTATCTATGGCTACACCTTC. It encodes CASSHNKEWGIYGYTF.

The chain employs TRBV4-2 and TRBJ2-7, with TRBD2 identical over 8 bases. This CDR3 is built from 16 residues. The germline V gene has CDR1 LGHNA and CDR2 YNFKEQ. Trimming at V came to 0 bases and at J to 2 bases, leaving 6 bases not matched to a gene. CDR3 nucleotides: TGTGCCAGCAGCCAAGAGGGACCAGCGGGAGCCTACGAGCAGTACTTC. Protein product: CASSQEGPAGAYEQYF.

The V call is TRBV18, the J call TRBJ2-1, with D maybe TRBD2 (5 bases). CDR3 length: 11 amino acids. Trimming took 10 bases from V and 7 from J, leaving 11 bases between them. Germline loops: CDR1 KGHSH, CDR2 LQKENI. CDR3 loop: CATKRGNEQFF. For the CDR3, the DNA is TGTGCCACAAAACGGGGAAATGAGCAGTTCTTC.

The rearrangement uses TRBV4-2 and TRBJ2-1; no definite D call. Trimming pared 0 bases from V and 6 bases from J, leaving 12 bases between. The CDR3 has 15 residues. CDR1 and CDR2 from the germline V gene are LGHNA and YNFKEQ. As DNA, the CDR3 is TGTGCCAGCAGCCAAGACAGGTCCGGAAGCAATGAGCAGTTCTTC. It is translated as CASSQDRSGSNEQFF.

The J gene is TRBJ1-6, the V gene TRBV6-6; TRBD1 is a possible D gene (5 bases). CDR1 is MNHNY, CDR2 SVGAGI, per germline (reference sequence). Trimming stripped 4 bases from V and 7 bases from J, with 11 bases between. The CDR3 has 14 residues. CDR3 nucleotides: TGTGCCAGCAGTTCTTGGGGCCAAAATTCACCCCTCCACTTT. It codes for CASSSWGQNSPLHF.

This chain links TRBV28 with TRBJ1-4; no definite D call. Germline V gene data show CDR1 as MDHEN and CDR2 as SYDVKM. The CDR3 has 16 residues. Trimming cost V 6 bases and J 1 base, with 15 bases left between them. CDR3 sequence reads: CASRQPDLITNEKLFF. The CDR3 coding sequence is TGTGCCAGCAGGCAACCGGACCTTATAACTAATGAAAAACTGTTTTTT.

The V call is TRBV7-9, the J call TRBJ1-2; no clear D gene. The V end lost 2 bases, the J end lost 1 base, and 14 bases lay between the germline ends. The CDR3 has 16 amino acids. CDR1 is SEHNR and CDR2 is FQNEAQ in the germline V gene (reference sequence). The CDR3: CASSLPLRQVNYGYTF. In DNA form, the CDR3 reads TGTGCCAGCAGCTTACCGCTACGTCAGGTTAACTATGGCTACACCTTC.

V gene TRBV5-5 combines with J gene TRBJ1-2, with TRBD1 matching over 7 bases. This CDR3 contains 13 residues. Germline V gene data show CDR1 as SGHKS and CDR2 as YYEKEE (reference sequence). Trimming cost V 5 bases and J 4 bases; bases outside gene matches: 5. CDR3 in DNA: TGTGCCAGCAGACGGACAGGTTCCTATGGCTACACCTTC. Residues: CASRRTGSYGYTF.